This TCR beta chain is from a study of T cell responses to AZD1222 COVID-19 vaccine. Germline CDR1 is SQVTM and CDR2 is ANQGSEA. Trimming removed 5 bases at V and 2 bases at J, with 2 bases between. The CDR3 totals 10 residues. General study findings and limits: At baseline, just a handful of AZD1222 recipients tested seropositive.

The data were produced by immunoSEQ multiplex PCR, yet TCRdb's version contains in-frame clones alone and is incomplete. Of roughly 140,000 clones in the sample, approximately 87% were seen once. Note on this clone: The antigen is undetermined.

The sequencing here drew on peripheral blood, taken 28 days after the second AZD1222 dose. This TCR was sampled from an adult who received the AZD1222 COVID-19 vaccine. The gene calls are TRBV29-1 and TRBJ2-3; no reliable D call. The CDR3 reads CSVNTDTQYF. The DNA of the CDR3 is TGCAGCGTTAACACAGATACGCAGTATTTT.